The 28 T cell receptor beta chains given below trace back to one sample, sequenced in a study of Ad26.COV2.S vaccination and SARS-CoV-2 variants. Specified treatment: roughly 20 received Ad26.COV2.S at low or high dose, single or two shots; roughly 5 received placebo; per-sample allocation not given. Collection of samples fell on day 63 after the first vaccine or placebo injection. The assay was immunoSEQ multiplex PCR, and TCRdb's table has in-frame clones only and misses some. The sample carries approximately 250,000 clones, around 85% recorded once. Sample: peripheral blood, taken in a trial of Ad26.COV2.S vaccine versus placebo. The origin of the receptors is a person between 18 and 60 years old who received the Ad26.COV2.S COVID-19 vaccine or a placebo.

This clone has just one count. The chain links TRBV30 to TRBJ2-7; no clear D gene. Deletions cut 5 bases from V and 2 bases from J, with 4 bases between. The CDR3 runs to 10 residues. In germline, CDR1 is GTSNPN, CDR2 SVGIG (reference sequence). The CDR3 DNA sequence: TGTGCCTGGGGTACCTACGAGCAGTACGTC. This sequence encodes CAWGTYEQYV.

DNA of the CDR3: TGTGCCAGCAGCCCTACGGCCGGGGACTACGGGAATGAGCAGTTCTTC. Its protein is CASSPTAGDYGNEQFF. The V and J genes are TRBV7-2 and TRBJ2-1, with 7 bases matching TRBD2. CDR1 and CDR2 from the germline V gene are SGHTA and FQGNSA. The junction had 14 bases not matched to a gene; V was cut back by 5 bases and J by 7 bases. The CDR3 loop spans 16 amino acids.

The V and J genes are TRBV5-6 and TRBJ1-3; 9 positions agree with TRBD1. Looked up from germline, CDR1 is SGHDT and CDR2 is YYEEEE. The trim removed 7 bases at V and 3 bases at J, leaving 11 bases unmatched. The CDR3 contains 16 residues. CDR3 nucleotides: TGTGCCAGCGGGGAAAACAGGGGGCGTTATGGAAACACCATATATTTT. Translated, it gives CASGENRGRYGNTIYF.

This clone was picked up a small number of times. This chain links TRBV4-3 with TRBJ1-6; D is unresolved. The germline V gene has CDR1 LGHNA and CDR2 YSLEER. This CDR3 is built from 15 residues. Trimming cost V 0 bases and J 7 bases, with 10 bases left between them. As DNA, the CDR3 is TGCGCCAGCAGCCAAGATGCGGCAGCAAATTCACCCCTCCACTTT. This sequence encodes CASSQDAAANSPLHF.

This clone was seen at least ten times. The chain combines TRBV4-1 with TRBJ1-1; TRBD1 is a possible D gene (5 bases). The CDR3 is made up of 14 amino acids. V was clipped by 4 bases and J by 1 base, with 10 bases between them. Germline loops: CDR1 MGHRA, CDR2 YSYEKL. CDR3 region: CASSPWTKNTEAFF. CDR3 nucleotide sequence: TGCGCCAGCAGCCCCTGGACAAAGAACACTGAAGCTTTCTTT.

The gene calls are TRBV7-9 and TRBJ2-4; TRBD1 is a possible D gene (5 bases). With 4 bases removed from V and 3 bases from J, the gap between germline ends came to 10 bases. Germline CDR1 and CDR2: SEHNR and FQNEAQ (reference sequence). The CDR3 spans 14 residues. The CDR3 nucleotides are TGTGCCAGCAGCTCCTGGCAGGGCAAAAACATTCAGTACTTC. Translation gives CASSSWQGKNIQYF.

The chain is built from TRBV9 and TRBJ1-1; tentative D call: TRBD1 (6 bases). There are 15 residues in the CDR3. V shed 0 bases and J shed 1 base, with 10 bases lying between them. The germline V gene encodes CDR1 SGDLS and CDR2 YYNGEE. The CDR3 coding sequence is TGTGCCAGCAGCGTAGGATGGGGGGCGAACACTGAAGCTTTCTTT. Its translation: CASSVGWGANTEAFF.

The gene calls are TRBV30 and TRBJ1-5; the D is unclear. The CDR3 contains 13 residues. Germline CDR1 and CDR2: GTSNPN and SVGIG (reference sequence). V was trimmed by 8 bases and J by 0 bases, leaving 11 bases between them. DNA for the CDR3: TGTGCCGGCTCCTGGGATAGCAATCAGCCCCAGCATTTT. This sequence encodes CAGSWDSNQPQHF.

This clone was observed once. The genes are TRBV3-1 (or the pseudogene TRBV3-2) and TRBJ1-4; D remains ambiguous. This CDR3 contains 15 residues. Germline-derived CDR1 and CDR2 are LGHDT and YNNKEL (reference sequence). V was clipped by 0 bases and J by 2 bases, with 7 bases between them. The CDR3 sequence: CASSQDLGTNEKLFF. In DNA, the CDR3 is TGTGCCAGCAGCCAAGACCTGGGGACTAATGAAAAACTGTTTTTT.

The rearrangement joins TRBV15 to TRBJ2-5, with 8 bases identical to TRBD2. The CDR3 covers 15 residues. CDR1 and CDR2 from the germline V gene are LNHNV and YYDKDF (reference sequence). With V trimmed by 5 bases and J by 2 bases, 7 bases remained unmatched. The CDR3: CATSPLRGAQETQYF. The CDR3 DNA reads as TGTGCCACCAGCCCTCTGCGGGGGGCTCAAGAGACCCAGTACTTC.

This chain connects TRBV5-1 to TRBJ1-6; no clear D gene. Germline values: CDR1 SGHRS, CDR2 YFSETQ. The CDR3 is 16 amino acids. Trimming cost V 1 base and J 8 bases, with 16 bases left between them. CDR3 protein: CASSLFVGRADSPLHF. The CDR3 bases are TGCGCCAGCAGCTTGTTTGTGGGCCGAGCAGATTCACCCCTCCACTTT.

This clone showed up just once. The chain is built from TRBV4-2 and TRBJ1-6; 9 nucleotides align to TRBD1. V trimming: 4 bases; J trimming: 3 bases; junction bases outside the gene matches: 10. The CDR3 spans 18 residues. The germline V gene has CDR1 LGHNA and CDR2 YNFKEQ. CDR3 amino acids: CASSPTDRGPFYNSPLHF. The DNA of the CDR3 is TGTGCCAGCAGCCCAACGGACAGGGGACCCTTCTATAATTCACCCCTCCACTTT.

The genes are TRBV2 and TRBJ1-1, with D uncertain. CDR1 SNHLY and CDR2 FYNNEI come from the germline V gene. V was pared by 7 bases and J by 0 bases, with 9 bases between. The CDR3 extends over 13 amino acids. CDR3 sequence: CASNLKMNTEAFF. The CDR3 DNA is TGTGCCAGCAATCTAAAAATGAACACTGAAGCTTTCTTT.

This clone was seen only once. This chain links TRBV7-2 with TRBJ2-6, with D unresolved. The V and J ends lost 5 bases and 3 bases respectively, with 14 bases between them. Germline loops: CDR1 SGHTA, CDR2 FQGNSA. The CDR3 length is 16 residues. CDR3 sequence reads: CASSNTLGGGANVLTF. The CDR3 DNA sequence: TGTGCCAGCAGCAACACCCTGGGTGGTGGGGCCAACGTCCTGACTTTC.

The CDR3 sequence: CATSEGLASTDTQYF. In DNA form, the CDR3 reads TGTGCCACCAGTGAGGGGCTAGCTAGCACAGATACGCAGTATTTT. The genes are TRBV24-1 and TRBJ2-3; D possibly uses TRBD1 or TRBD2 (5 bases each). Trimming took off 4 bases at V and 0 bases at J, with 10 bases between the two ends. Germline V lookup: CDR1 KGHDR, CDR2 SFDVKD. CDR3 length equals 15 residues.

The genes are TRBV5-1 and TRBJ1-1; D perhaps matches TRBD1 (5 bases). The CDR3 is made up of 15 amino acids. V was clipped by 0 bases and J by 1 base, with 10 bases between them. From germline, CDR1 is SGHRS and CDR2 YFSETQ. CDR3 in amino acids: CASSLAGATNTEAFF. DNA for the CDR3: TGCGCCAGCAGCTTGGCCGGGGCTACGAACACTGAAGCTTTCTTT.

V and J are TRBV30 and TRBJ1-3, with D uncertain. The CDR3 spans 14 residues. The germline V gene has CDR1 GTSNPN and CDR2 SVGIG (reference sequence). The V gene lost 0 bases and the J gene lost 0 bases, with 6 bases spanning the gap. Here the CDR3 DNA reads TGTGCCTGGAGTGTAAGAGGCTCTGGAAACACCATATATTTT. Its translation is CAWSVRGSGNTIYF.

The chain combines TRBV5-4 with TRBJ1-2, with D possibly matching TRBD1 (5 bases). Germline values: CDR1 SGHNT, CDR2 YYREEE (reference sequence). CDR3 length: 15 amino acids. V lost 3 bases and J 2 bases, leaving 14 bases between the germline ends. The CDR3 loop reads CASSSSGRRNYGYTF. CDR3 in DNA: TGTGCCAGCAGCTCCTCGGGGCGGCGAAACTATGGCTACACCTTC.

V usage is TRBV9 and J usage is TRBJ2-1, with D tentatively TRBD2 (5 bases). CDR1 is SGDLS and CDR2 is YYNGEE in the germline V gene. The CDR3 covers 13 residues. Trimming took 2 bases from V and 4 from J, leaving 7 bases between them. CDR3 sequence (DNA): TGTGCCAGCAGCGTCGGGATTTACAATGAGCAGTTCTTC. Its protein product is CASSVGIYNEQFF.

This chain connects TRBV24-1 to TRBJ1-5; D gene uncertain. The length of the CDR3 is 13 residues. The germline V gene encodes CDR1 KGHDR and CDR2 SFDVKD. Between the trimmed V and J ends, which lost 6 bases and 2 bases, there was a span of 7 bases. CDR3 protein: CATSRTGNQPQHF. CDR3 nucleotide sequence: TGTGCCACCAGTAGGACGGGCAATCAGCCCCAGCATTTT.

CDR3 DNA: TGTGCCAGCTCACCAGTCGGTGCACAGGCCGAGCAGTACTTC. Amino acids: CASSPVGAQAEQYF. The genes are TRBV18 and TRBJ2-7; a possible D gene is TRBD1 (5 bases). This CDR3 contains 14 residues. Germline CDR1 is KGHSH and CDR2 is LQKENI. Trimming removed 2 bases at V and 6 bases at J, with 14 bases between.

The chain is built from TRBV15 and TRBJ2-4; D ambiguous. Trimming took off 5 bases at V and 6 bases at J, with 11 bases between the two ends. Germline-derived CDR1 and CDR2 are LNHNV and YYDKDF (reference sequence). The CDR3 sequence is 13 residues long. The DNA for the CDR3 is TGTGCCACCAGCTTTGGGTTCCCAAACATTCAGTACTTC. This translates into CATSFGFPNIQYF.

This rearrangement joins TRBV30 to TRBJ1-3; tentative D call: TRBD1 (5 bases). V was trimmed by 4 bases and J by 0 bases, leaving 13 bases between them. This CDR3 is 15 amino acids long. The germline V gene encodes CDR1 GTSNPN and CDR2 SVGIG (reference sequence). The CDR3 sequence: CAWTFGGNSGNTIYF. For the CDR3, the DNA is TGTGCCTGGACGTTTGGGGGGAACTCTGGAAACACCATATATTTT.

J is TRBJ1-5 and V is TRBV12-3 or TRBV12-4; D gene ambiguous. The CDR3 runs 11 residues. V was clipped by 4 bases and J by 9 bases, with 7 bases between them. CDR3 in amino acids: CASSSAGPQHF. The CDR3 DNA reads as TGTGCCAGCAGTTCTGCCGGGCCCCAGCATTTT.

The chain carries TRBV5-1 and TRBJ1-2, with TRBD1 as a possible D gene (6 bases). This CDR3 is 15 amino acids long. Trimming took off 4 bases at V and 3 bases at J, with 16 bases between the two ends. Germline CDR1 and CDR2: SGHRS and YFSETQ. CDR3 sequence reads: CASSIGGRQDYGYTF. CDR3 DNA: TGCGCCAGCAGCATTGGGGGGCGCCAGGACTATGGCTACACCTTC.

The V and J genes are TRBV19 and TRBJ2-7, with a weak D call TRBD1 (6 bases). This CDR3 is built from 13 residues. Germline lookup yields CDR1 LNHDA and CDR2 SQIVND (reference sequence). V lost 9 bases to trimming and J lost 6 bases, with 18 bases between them. The CDR3 coding sequence is TGTGCCAGCCGCACCACAGGGAACCCCGAGCAGTACTTC. Translation: CASRTTGNPEQYF.

The chain links TRBV3-1 (or the pseudogene TRBV3-2) to TRBJ2-5; D gene ambiguous. The germline V and J ends were trimmed by 5 bases and 2 bases, with 3 bases remaining between them. The CDR3 is 11 residues long. Germline CDR1 is LGHDT and CDR2 is YNNKEL (reference sequence). The CDR3, as DNA: TGTGCCAGCAGCGTGCAAGAGACCCAGTACTTC. Translating it yields CASSVQETQYF.

The gene calls are TRBV4-2 and TRBJ1-3, with D unresolved. Germline values: CDR1 LGHNA, CDR2 YNFKEQ. The CDR3 contains 14 residues. The germline V and J ends were trimmed by 0 bases and 0 bases, with 3 bases remaining between them. The CDR3 reads CASSQDNSGNTIYF. The CDR3 DNA reads as TGTGCCAGCAGCCAAGATAACTCTGGAAACACCATATATTTT.